The present T cell receptor (beta chain) was sequenced within a study of blood T cell repertoires in COVID-19. On the study more broadly: Specimens from acute and convalescent COVID-19 originated in the United States, Italy and Spain.

Sequencing used immunoSEQ multiplex PCR; TCRdb keeps in-frame clones, though not all of them. Of more than 85,000 clones listed, about 91% are singletons. Germline CDR1 MDHEN, CDR2 SYDVKM. Trimming at V came to 2 bases and at J to 7 bases, leaving 4 bases not matched to a gene. This CDR3 spans 15 amino acids. The sample was peripheral blood. This chain uses TRBV28 with TRBJ1-6; 8 nucleotides align to TRBD1. The clonotype comes from a man aged 50 or older with COVID-19, enrolled during active disease. The CDR3 DNA is TGTGCCAGCAGTTTACCAGGGGGCTGGAATTCACCCCTCCACTTT. Amino acids: CASSLPGGWNSPLHF.